Detailed here is one T cell receptor (beta chain). This clone's antigen is unknown. Within one base of it there is no much larger clone, and no base qualities were kept. Including cysteine and phenylalanine, the CDR3 has 13 amino acids. Of all the DNA, just the CDR3 is kept, 39 bases in frame from base 1. The germline V gene supplies CDR1 SGHVT and CDR2 SQSDAQ. The germline V end is reduced by 5 bases and the J end by 7 bases; junction bases left unmatched: 5. This sample is drawn from a study of T cells in Graves' hyperthyroidism and ophthalmopathy (dated by TCRdb to the late 2010s). Broadly, across the study: To identify TCR V-J signatures that set the groups apart, the researchers used a discovery cohort of about a hundred patients, made up of 40 to 45 with Graves' ophthalmopathy and 57 with stable Graves' hyperthyroidism. Whether ophthalmopathy could be predicted prospectively was tested in an independent validation cohort made up of 18 to 20 hyperthyroidism patients plus 17 patients who later progressed to ophthalmopathy. For training and testing, the approximately 97 patients in the discovery cohort were randomly divided in a 7:3 ratio. The study also compared thyroid tissue and blood T-cell repertoires from several Graves' hyperthyroidism patients. After sampling, hyperthyroidism patients received methimazole starting at 30 mg daily, and ophthalmopathy patients received high-dose intravenous methylprednisolone. The paper reports TCR Vbeta CDR3 sequencing of some 140 peripheral blood samples: fewer than 50 ophthalmopathy, approximately 74 hyperthyroidism and around 17 progressor patients.

On the study overall, not on this receptor specifically: During validation, the model predicted progression to ophthalmopathy a median of about 6.3 months ahead of onset, with approximately 70% sensitivity and around 73% specificity. No statistical method was used to fix the sample size in advance, and group allocation was not hidden from the investigators. A 13 V-J signature model separated ophthalmopathy from stable hyperthyroidism, with nearly 90% sensitivity and roughly 82% specificity in cross-validation and 80%/75% in testing. Blood samples also contained most of the expanded thyroid clonotypes (frequency above 0.001), which suggests that blood repertoires may reflect thyroid immune responses.

The TCR beta CDR3 regions were amplified from RNA transcripts. The TCR CDR3 was subjected to a first round of RT-PCR using the HTBI primer set and the Qiagen OneStep RT-PCR kit. Libraries were constructed in a second round of multiplex PCR, after which size selection and purification were performed. The libraries were sequenced on an Illumina HiSeq2000 using paired-end 100 bp reads. In the paper's pipeline: SOAPnuke was used to process the raw data, with reads discarded if the reads contained adapters or uncalled bases, had a mean Phred below 15, or lacked an exact constant-primer or identifier match. COPE v1.2.5 was used to merge high-quality paired reads, and clonotypes were defined as unique nucleotide sequences. MiTCR v1.1 was used to align clonotypes to the IMGT TRBV, TRBD and TRBJ reference segments. The analysis included only V-J combinations with a frequency above 0.0001, which together covered roughly 99% of the repertoires. The TCS score was defined as F50 (clonal expansion) divided by E x V (chaos), with BLOSUM62-based TCRdist calculated between CDR3 peptides within each V-J. Welch's t-statistics and random forest reduced roughly 540 V-J features to under 15, which were used in a naive Bayes classifier (R e1071). The similarity between thyroid and blood repertoires was quantified using the Morisita-Horn index. In-frame beta chains were kept once TCRdb had trimmed the public reads at Q25 with fastp and called clones with MiXCR. Identical CDR3 proteins give one entry, which carries the most common genes and DNA. The V and J calls reflect TCRdb's pipeline rather than the authors' work. Within this sample are about 570,000 distinct CDR3 sequences, with about half of them counted one time only. 15% to 20% of the sample rests with the top ten.

Any patient with an uncontrolled infection, another autoimmune disease, pregnancy or lactation was excluded. Diagnoses relied on clinical symptoms, serum thyroxine and TRAb, thyroid ultrasound and orbital computed tomography. Total RNA was extracted using Trizol reagent, and RNA quality was assessed on an Agilent 2100 Bioanalyzer. Sequencing was performed on peripheral blood or thyroid tissue (not recorded which). This TCR derives from an adult woman with Graves' disease, either hyperthyroidism or ophthalmopathy (not recorded which). Recombination joined TRBV7-4 with TRBJ1-2, and 9 bases in between align with TRBD1. The CDR3 reads CASSGTGRFGYTF. The nucleotide sequence reads TGTGCCAGCAGCGGGACAGGGCGGTTTGGCTACACCTTC. When the CDR3 is completed using the reference TRBV7-4 and TRBJ1-2 genes on either side, the full variable domain is GAGVSQSPRYKVAKRGRDVALRCDSISGHVTLYWYRQTLGQGSEVLTYSQSDAQRDKSGRPSGRFSAERPERSVSTLKIQRTEQGDSAVYLCASSGTGRFGYTFGSGTRLTVV.